Sequencing of this TCR beta chain was carried out in a study of technical replicates of blood from a handful of donors. The CDR3 sequence is 16 residues long. From germline, CDR1 is SGHDT and CDR2 YYEEEE. J gave up 1 base and V 3 bases, and 7 bases lay outside the gene matches. This clone was observed once. The data were produced by immunoSEQ multiplex PCR, yet TCRdb's version contains in-frame clones alone and is incomplete. The sample holds more than 65,000 clones; around 95% are singletons and the top ten take around 0.24%. Sequencing was carried out using T cells isolated from PBMCs. V usage is TRBV5-6 and J usage is TRBJ2-3; 8 bases match TRBD2. The TCR originated in a human donor in good health. CDR3 in amino acids: CASSWTKTSGTDTQYF. DNA of the CDR3: TGTGCCAGCAGCTGGACCAAGACTAGCGGCACAGATACGCAGTATTTT.